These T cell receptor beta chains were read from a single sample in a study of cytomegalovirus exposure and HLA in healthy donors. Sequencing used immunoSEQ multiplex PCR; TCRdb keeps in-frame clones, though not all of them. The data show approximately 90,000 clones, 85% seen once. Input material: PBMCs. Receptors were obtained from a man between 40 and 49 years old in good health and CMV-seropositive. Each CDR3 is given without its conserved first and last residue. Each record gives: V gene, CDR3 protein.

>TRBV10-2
ASTSPPPETQY
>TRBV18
ASSPRQGNSPLH
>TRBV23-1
ASSQSRGPETQY
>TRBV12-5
ASGLGGGETQY
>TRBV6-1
ASSDWTDEVYT
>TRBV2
ATQGWDNQPQH
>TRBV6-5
ASSYSHRVPPYEQY
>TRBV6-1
ASSIQGNEQY
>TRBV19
ASRRSGSGKETQY
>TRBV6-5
ASSYLGGNTEAF
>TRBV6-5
ASSYSGSPSTDTQY
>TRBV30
ATRPQETQY
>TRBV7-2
ASSLVGGSDEEQY
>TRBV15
ATSRSTPATGSRYYGYT
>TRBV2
ASTVRSNTEAF
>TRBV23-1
ASSQSGNRPTNYGYT
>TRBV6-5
ASSRTGLEQPQH
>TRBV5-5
ASSSGLAVLPETQY
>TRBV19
ASIVGQGLGGGYT
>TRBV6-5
ASSYGRDQPQH
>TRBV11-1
ASSPLRLAGGPGGELF
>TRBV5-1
ASSLDSSPLH
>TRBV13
ASLPGSRVTEAF
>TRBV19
ASSIRRGRTGELF
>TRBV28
ASSLGGRTDTQY
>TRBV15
ATSREGGTGRISGYT
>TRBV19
ASSIGGRTQETQY
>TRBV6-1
ASSPTSETEAF
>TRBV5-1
ASSLTSGRSSDTQY
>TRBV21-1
ASRYRGPCSYEQY
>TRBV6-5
ASSGTGGEQF
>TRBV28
ASSSGGAPTNYGYT
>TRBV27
ASSLSGSSPNEQF
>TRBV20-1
SASLDGYT
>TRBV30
AWGGGSQRYYNEQF
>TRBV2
ASIMRSPYNEQF
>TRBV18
ASSLDRGGKAQPQH
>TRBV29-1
SANQGLGEKLF
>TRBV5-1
ASSLSSDSGRQF
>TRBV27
ASSRTDNEQF